Reported below is one T cell receptor (beta chain). Its antigen is not known. The sample comes from a study of T cell therapy after organ transplantation. Overall study: T cells were expanded 2 to 3 weeks with 30 CMV class I/II epitopes. The study's findings and limits: Effects of concurrent antirejection and antiviral medications were not evaluable. CD8 clonality fold change after therapy inversely tracked pretherapy clonality. In nonresponders, reduced coverage from low CD8+ yield may limit detected expansions.

The CDR3 runs to 15 residues. CDR1 and CDR2 from the germline V gene are SEHNR and FQNEAQ (reference sequence). J gave up 7 bases and V 5 bases, and 8 bases lay outside the gene matches. TCRdb keeps only in-frame clones here, not all; method: immunoSEQ multiplex PCR. The table lists over 45,000 clones, 94% of them singletons. This chain connects TRBV7-9 to TRBJ1-6; 7 nucleotides align to TRBD1. This material consisted of CD8+ T cells from blood, taken before autologous CMV-specific T cell therapy. This receptor was taken from a human patient who had received a solid organ transplant and had CMV disease. The CDR3 loop is CASSQGGRVNSPLHF. In DNA, the CDR3 is TGTGCCAGCAGCCAGGGGGGCAGGGTGAATTCACCCCTCCACTTT.